This T cell receptor (beta chain) emerged from a study of shared clonotypes between healthy human individuals. This CDR3 comprises 12 residues. Trimming at V came to 10 bases and at J to 9 bases, leaving 9 bases not matched to a gene. Germline loops: CDR1 MDHEN, CDR2 SYDVKM. Study findings and constraints: Rarefaction showed that sequencing of sorted subsets was incomplete (despite large depth). The donor pool, a small one, limited the genetic and exposure-history diversity represented.

CD45RO negativity and positive selection for CCR7 defined naive CD8 cells, a population that excluded terminally differentiated effector memory CD45RA+ cells. Profiling relied on immunoSEQ multiplex PCR, and the TCRdb table lists in-frame clones only, not all of them. The repertoire holds some 2,100,000 clones, with roughly 91% as singletons. Comments on this clone: The antigen is undetermined.

The clonotype comes from a man between 18 and 35 years old in good health. Some clones in this sample may be carry-over from other donors' samples. Material for sequencing was naive CD8+ T cells from PBMCs. This chain joins TRBV28 and TRBJ2-1, with 7 bases fitting TRBD2. Here the CDR3 reads CATGLVGGEQFF. CDR3 bases: TGTGCCACCGGACTAGTCGGGGGTGAGCAGTTCTTC. The full variable domain, in which reference TRBV28 and TRBJ2-1 provide the parts outside the CDR3, is DVKVTQSSRYLVKRTGEKVFLECVQDMDHENMFWYRQDPGLGLRLIYFSYDVKMKEKGDIPEGYSVSREKKERFSLILESASTNQTSMYLCATGLVGGEQFFGPGTRLTVL.